The 13 T cell receptor beta chains below come from one sample, sequenced in a study of blood T cell repertoires in COVID-19. Data came from immunoSEQ multiplex PCR; TCRdb stores just in-frame clones and leaves some out. The sample lists over 60,000 clones, 65% to 90% occurring once. Specimen: peripheral blood. These receptors were collected from a man at least 80 years old with active COVID-19.

A single count supports this clone. The chain carries TRBV6-5 and TRBJ1-1, with D possibly TRBD1 on 6 matching bases. The germline gives CDR1 MNHEY, CDR2 SVGAGI. Trimming removed 8 bases from V and 4 bases from J, with 14 bases in between. CDR3 length: 13 residues. The CDR3 DNA sequence: TGTGCCAGCGCCAGAGGGGGAAGCACTGAAGCTTTCTTT. The encoded protein is CASARGGSTEAFF.

The CDR3 reads CASSPISGEQFF. The CDR3 DNA reads TGTGCCAGCAGCCCAATTTCGGGTGAGCAGTTCTTC. The V and J genes are TRBV3-1 (or the pseudogene TRBV3-2) and TRBJ2-1; the D is unclear. The germline V gene encodes CDR1 LGHDT and CDR2 YNNKEL (reference sequence). Between the trimmed V and J ends, which lost 4 bases and 9 bases, there was a span of 10 bases. CDR3 length equals 12 residues.

The rearrangement joins TRBV18 to TRBJ1-3; D is possibly TRBD1 (6 bases). Trimming removed 6 bases at V and 8 bases at J, with 26 bases between. Germline V lookup: CDR1 KGHSH, CDR2 LQKENI. This CDR3 comprises 17 residues. CDR3 region: CASSPEGGGEKLHTIYF. In DNA, the CDR3 is TGTGCCAGCTCCCCAGAAGGGGGAGGGGAGAAGTTACACACCATATATTTT. Variable domain in full (rest from reference TRBV18 and TRBJ1-3): NAGVMQNPRHLVRRRGQEARLRCSPMKGHSHVYWYRQLPEEGLKFMVYLQKENIIDESGMPKERFSAEFPKEGPSILRIQQVVRGDSAAYFCASSPEGGGEKLHTIYFGEGSWLTVV.

This chain joins TRBV7-2 and TRBJ2-5; D is undetermined. Germline V gene lookup returns CDR1 SGHTA and CDR2 FQGNSA. This CDR3 is 13 amino acids long. Between the trimmed V and J ends, which lost 5 bases and 1 base, there was a span of 8 bases. The CDR3 region has the DNA TGTGCCAGCAGCCTCACTCTCCAAGAGACCCAGTACTTC. Residues: CASSLTLQETQYF.

To note about this clone: Other DNA sequences of this sample code for an identical CDR3. V is TRBV6-5 and J is TRBJ1-2; D not certain. The CDR3 is 12 residues long. The germline CDR1 and CDR2 sequences are MNHEY and SVGAGI. CDR3 in DNA: TGTGCAAGCCGAGAGGGCTTCTATGGCTACACCTTC. Amino acids: CASREGFYGYTF.

This chain uses TRBV24-1 with TRBJ2-5; weak D call: TRBD1 (6 bases). The CDR3 runs 14 residues. V was pared by 4 bases and J by 3 bases, with 11 bases between. Per the germline V gene, CDR1 is KGHDR and CDR2 is SFDVKD. The DNA of the CDR3 is TGTGCCACCAGTGAAACAGGGAAAGAAGAGACCCAGTACTTC. Translated: CATSETGKEETQYF.

The chain has TRBV6-2 or TRBV6-3 and TRBJ2-3; 10 bases fit TRBD2. The CDR3 spans 15 residues. The germline V gene has CDR1 MNHEY and CDR2 SVGEGT. V lost 5 bases and J lost 4; bases outside the gene matches: 6. DNA of the CDR3: TGTGCCAGCAGTGGAGAGCGGGGGGGCCCAGATACGCAGTATTTT. It translates to CASSGERGGPDTQYF.

This clone appeared once. The chain joins TRBV7-9 to TRBJ2-3; D is unclear. V lost 2 bases, J lost 2 bases, and 11 bases lay in between. The CDR3 covers 15 residues. Germline-derived CDR1 and CDR2 are SEHNR and FQNEAQ (reference sequence). The CDR3 DNA reads TGTGCCAGCAGCTTACGCGAGGCAAACACAGATACGCAGTATTTT. Its protein is CASSLREANTDTQYF.

V is TRBV1 and J is TRBJ2-7; TRBD2, the D gene given by the table, was not confirmed from the DNA. TRBV1 constitutes a pseudogene. This CDR3 is 14 amino acids long. CDR3 region: CTSPIAGGLNEQYF. For the CDR3, the DNA is TGCACCAGTCCAATAGCGGGGGGTCTGAACGAGCAGTACTTC.

This clone was found a few times. V gene TRBV30 combines with J gene TRBJ1-5; D not certain. The V gene's germline CDR1 is GTSNPN and CDR2 SVGIG (reference sequence). This CDR3 has 13 amino acids. The V and J ends lost 2 bases and 7 bases respectively, with 12 bases between them. CDR3 in DNA: TGTGCCTGGAGTTTTCGGGGTGAGCAGCCCCAGCATTTT. Translation: CAWSFRGEQPQHF.

This clone appeared a few times. The chain uses TRBV5-1 and TRBJ2-2; possibly TRBD1 for D (5 bases). This CDR3 has 14 amino acids. Per the germline V gene, CDR1 is SGHRS and CDR2 is YFSETQ. V lost 4 bases and J 6 bases, leaving 13 bases between the germline ends. CDR3 sequence: CASSPGQRAGELFF. The CDR3 coding sequence is TGCGCCAGCAGCCCAGGACAACGGGCCGGGGAGCTGTTTTTT.

Here the CDR3 DNA reads TGTGCATCGGGGGGCGATCAGCCCCAGCATTTT. This gives the protein CASGGDQPQHF. This chain uses TRBV6-6 with TRBJ1-5, with a weak D call TRBD1 (6 bases). Germline V gene lookup returns CDR1 MNHNY and CDR2 SVGAGI (reference sequence). The CDR3 sequence is 11 residues long.

The CDR3: CASSWTGTGEETQYF. As DNA, the CDR3 is TGCGCCAGCAGCTGGACCGGGACAGGAGAAGAGACCCAGTACTTC. This chain uses TRBV5-1 with TRBJ2-5; TRBD1 matches 8 bases. Germline lookup yields CDR1 SGHRS and CDR2 YFSETQ. The CDR3 is 15 residues long. The junction had 7 bases not matched to a gene; V was cut back by 3 bases and J by 3 bases.